The source of this T cell receptor beta chain is a study of blood T cells in healthy people across ages. At the level of the study: The capture of about one barcoded beta molecule per two T cells was achieved by template switching. Findings of the study overall: Both higher diversity and more naive CD4+ cells marked long-lived donors when set against aged donors.

Remarks on this clonotype: Its antigen is as yet unknown.

The use of a sample-barcoded 5' primer and a J-beta primer mix characterized a second PCR of roughly 6 to 11 cycles. TCRdb reprocessed the 5' RACE reads with MiXCR, giving one entry per CDR3 protein. The top ten clones hold just over 8.5% of a sample with hundreds of thousands of distinct CDR3 sequences, under 30% of them seen once. With 7 bases removed from V and 2 bases from J, the gap between germline ends came to 23 bases. CDR1 and CDR2 from the germline V gene are MNHNS and SASEGT. The CDR3 covers 18 residues. These data were also filed under a second study, of T cells of mothers and their children. From that paper: Reads obtained per mother exceeded 8.5 million TCR beta CDR3 reads, with a few million obtained per child.

The V call is TRBV6-1, the J call TRBJ1-4, with a possible D match to TRBD1 (5 bases). Sequenced material: blood. The clonotype comes from a boy between 10 and 17 years old in good health. The CDR3 region has the DNA TGTGCCAGCATCCCGGGGCAGAAGAACTTTTGGACTAATGAAAAACTGTTTTTT. This codes for CASIPGQKNFWTNEKLFF.